Listed here are 10 T cell receptor beta chains from one sample, sequenced in a study of PD-1 blockade in classical Hodgkin lymphoma. Noted time point: cycle 4 day 1 (C4D1), after less than 7 weeks of nivolumab. All patients experienced relapse after autologous stem cell transplantation, and brentuximab vedotin exposure was variable. The assay was immunoSEQ multiplex PCR, and TCRdb's table has in-frame clones only and misses some. The sample has some 34,000 clones; approximately 68% are singletons. Material: peripheral blood mononuclear cells (PBMCs), obtained before the fourth cycle of nivolumab. These receptors came from a human donor with classical Hodgkin lymphoma.

The rearrangement links TRBV4-3 to TRBJ2-5, with TRBD2 as a possible D gene (5 bases). Germline V CDR1 and CDR2: LGHNA, YSLEER. CDR3 length: 15 amino acids. Between the trimmed V and J ends, which lost 4 bases and 1 base, there was a span of 13 bases. The chain's CDR3 is CASSPVWRSQETQYF. For the CDR3, the DNA is TGCGCCAGCAGCCCAGTGTGGAGGAGCCAAGAGACCCAGTACTTC.

The chain joins TRBV4-3 to TRBJ1-2, with 11 bases fitting TRBD1. The germline CDR1 and CDR2 sequences are LGHNA and YSLEER. The junction had 14 bases not matched to a gene; V was cut back by 0 bases and J by 8 bases. There are 18 residues in the CDR3. The CDR3 spells CASSQDTKIGQGANGYTF. CDR3 bases: TGCGCCAGCAGCCAAGATACGAAGATTGGACAGGGGGCGAACGGCTACACCTTC.

Here the CDR3 reads CASSPILGGQHPNEQYF. CDR3 DNA sequence: TGTGCCAGCAGCCCAATTCTTGGGGGCCAACACCCGAACGAGCAGTACTTC. The chain has TRBV27 and TRBJ2-7; D possibly corresponds to TRBD1 (6 bases). The germline V gene encodes CDR1 MNHEY and CDR2 SMNVEV (reference sequence). Trimming took off 6 bases at V and 5 bases at J, with 26 bases between the two ends. This CDR3 is 17 amino acids long.

The chain recombines TRBV18 with TRBJ1-2; D gene uncertain. CDR1 KGHSH and CDR2 LQKENI come from the germline V gene. There are 17 residues in the CDR3. V gave up 3 bases and J gave up 4 bases, with 21 bases separating them. CDR3 in amino acids: CASSPSGTLALSYGYTF. As DNA, the CDR3 is TGTGCCAGCTCACCCTCCGGTACACTCGCCTTAAGCTATGGCTACACCTTC.

The rearrangement uses TRBV7-6 and TRBJ2-7; D unresolved. Germline CDR1 and CDR2: SGHVS and FNYEAQ. V shed 4 bases and J shed 0 bases, with 7 bases lying between them. The CDR3 runs to 13 residues. In nucleotides, the CDR3 is TGTGCCAGCAGCTACCGGGTCTCCTACGAGCAGTACTTC. As protein: CASSYRVSYEQYF.

Here the CDR3 DNA reads TGTGCCACCTACAGGGGGCCAGGAGAGACCCAGTACTTC. Translated, it gives CATYRGPGETQYF. The chain combines TRBV6-5 with TRBJ2-5, with 9 bases identical to TRBD1. The V gene's germline CDR1 is MNHEY and CDR2 SVGAGI. The CDR3 consists of 13 residues. Losses at the gene ends were 10 bases for V and 4 bases for J; bases not matched to a gene: 7.

The chain couples TRBV6-5 to TRBJ2-6; a weak D match, TRBD2 (5 bases). The CDR3 contains 15 residues. V lost 5 bases and J lost 0, with 8 bases in between. CDR1 and CDR2 (germline): MNHEY, SVGAGI. CDR3 in amino acids: CASSQRDSGANVLTF. The CDR3 coding sequence is TGTGCCAGCAGTCAACGGGACTCTGGGGCCAACGTCCTGACTTTC.

This chain connects TRBV6-6 to TRBJ1-5, with D possibly matching TRBD1 (6 bases). CDR3 size: 15 residues. Germline V lookup: CDR1 MNHNY, CDR2 SVGAGI (reference sequence). The germline V and J ends were trimmed by 6 bases and 4 bases, with 16 bases remaining between them. CDR3 loop: CASSHADRSNQPQHF. The DNA for the CDR3 is TGTGCCAGCAGCCATGCGGACAGATCTAATCAGCCCCAGCATTTT.

This chain uses TRBV9 with TRBJ2-5; TRBD1 aligns across 7 bases. With V trimmed by 2 bases and J by 5 bases, 15 bases remained unmatched. The CDR3 consists of 17 residues. The germline V gene encodes CDR1 SGDLS and CDR2 YYNGEE. The chain's CDR3 is CASSVRRDSQPWETQYF. The CDR3 nucleotides are TGTGCCAGCAGCGTGCGCCGGGACAGTCAACCGTGGGAGACCCAGTACTTC.

The chain uses TRBV11-2 and TRBJ2-7; tentatively, D is TRBD2 (6 bases). The CDR3 length is 14 residues. Trimming pared 2 bases from V and 0 bases from J, leaving 8 bases between. From germline, CDR1 is SGHAT and CDR2 FQNNGV. CDR3 in amino acids: CASSLSSGSYEQYF. The DNA for the CDR3 is TGTGCCAGCAGCTTAAGTAGCGGCTCCTACGAGCAGTACTTC.